This T cell receptor (beta chain) was documented in a study of cytomegalovirus exposure and HLA in healthy donors. The wider study: The study's early data release held roughly 91 million unique TCRs from HLA-typed donors. General study points: As a later analysis revealed, most CMV-associated TCR beta chains appeared HLA-restricted. Apart from CMV serostatus, no immune exposure information was available. Sequences of the TCR beta chain were said to predict the HLA-A and HLA-B alleles of most subjects accurately.

A multiplex PCR was run with 60 Vbeta primers and 13 Jbeta primers. Produced via immunoSEQ multiplex PCR; TCRdb's table is partial and in-frame only. The sample lists 120,000 to 150,000 clones, 76% occurring once. Germline CDR1 and CDR2: MGHDK and SYGVNS. V was clipped by 3 bases and J by 7 bases, with 10 bases between them. The CDR3 consists of 12 residues. To note about this clone: Its antigen is undetermined.

Sequenced sample: PBMCs. This chain links TRBV25-1 with TRBJ2-7, with a weak D call TRBD2 (5 bases). The TCR sequence derives from a man in his late teens or twenties in good health and CMV-seronegative. The CDR3 DNA is TGTGCCAGCAGTGAGTTCGGGGTTGAGCAGTACTTC. Amino acid sequence: CASSEFGVEQYF.